This T cell receptor (beta chain) was profiled in a study of control samples from healthy donors and cancer patients. Generated by immunoSEQ multiplex PCR, the TCRdb table keeps only in-frame clones and is missing some. The sample lists 98,000 or so clones, about 79% seen once, with about 10% in the top ten. Germline loops: CDR1 KGHSH, CDR2 LQKENI. CDR3 size: 14 residues. V lost 3 bases to trimming and J lost 4 bases, with 10 bases between them. The chain has TRBV18 and TRBJ1-3, with D maybe TRBD1 (6 bases). The source material was blood. This clonotype was sampled from a woman in her thirties in good health. CDR3 loop: CASSPSGAGNTIYF. The CDR3 region has the DNA TGTGCCAGCTCACCGTCAGGGGCCGGAAACACCATATATTTT. Full variable domain (remainder filled in from reference TRBV18 and TRBJ1-3): NAGVMQNPRHLVRRRGQEARLRCSPMKGHSHVYWYRQLPEEGLKFMVYLQKENIIDESGMPKERFSAEFPKEGPSILRIQQVVRGDSAAYFCASSPSGAGNTIYFGEGSWLTVV.